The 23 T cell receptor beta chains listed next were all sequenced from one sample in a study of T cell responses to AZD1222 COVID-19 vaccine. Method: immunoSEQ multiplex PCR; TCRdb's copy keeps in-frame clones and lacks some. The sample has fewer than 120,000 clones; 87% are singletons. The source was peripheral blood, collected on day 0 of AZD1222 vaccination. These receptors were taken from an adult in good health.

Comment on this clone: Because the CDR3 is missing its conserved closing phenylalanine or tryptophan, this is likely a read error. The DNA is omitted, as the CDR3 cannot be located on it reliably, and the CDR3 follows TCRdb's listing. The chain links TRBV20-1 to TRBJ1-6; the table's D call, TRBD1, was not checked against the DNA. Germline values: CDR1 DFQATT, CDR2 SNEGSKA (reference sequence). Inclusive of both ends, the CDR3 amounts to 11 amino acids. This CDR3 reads CSARARGAHVI.

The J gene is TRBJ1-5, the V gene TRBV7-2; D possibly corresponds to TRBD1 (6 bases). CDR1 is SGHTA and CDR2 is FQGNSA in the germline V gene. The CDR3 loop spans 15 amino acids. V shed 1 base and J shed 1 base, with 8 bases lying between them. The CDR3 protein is CASSLVGGSNQPQHF. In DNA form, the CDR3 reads TGTGCCAGCAGCTTAGTAGGGGGAAGCAATCAGCCCCAGCATTTT.

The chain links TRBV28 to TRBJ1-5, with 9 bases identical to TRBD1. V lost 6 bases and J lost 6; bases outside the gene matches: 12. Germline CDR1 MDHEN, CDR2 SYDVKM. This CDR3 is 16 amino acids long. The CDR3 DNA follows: TGTGCCAGCAGCCTCCTTATCGACAGGGGGGGTCAGCCCCAGCATTTT. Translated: CASSLLIDRGGQPQHF.

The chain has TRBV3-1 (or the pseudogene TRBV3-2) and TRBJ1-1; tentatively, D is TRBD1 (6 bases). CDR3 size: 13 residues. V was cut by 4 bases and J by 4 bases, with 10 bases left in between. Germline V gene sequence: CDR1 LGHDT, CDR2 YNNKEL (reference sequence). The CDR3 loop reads CASSREGGTEAFF. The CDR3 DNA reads TGTGCCAGCAGCCGTGAGGGGGGCACTGAAGCTTTCTTT.

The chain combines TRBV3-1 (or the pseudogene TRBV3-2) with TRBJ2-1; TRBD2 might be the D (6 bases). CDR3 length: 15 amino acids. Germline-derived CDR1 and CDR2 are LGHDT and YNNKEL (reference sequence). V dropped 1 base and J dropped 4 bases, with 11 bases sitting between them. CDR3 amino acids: CASSQGGTVYNEQFF. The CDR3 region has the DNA TGTGCCAGCAGCCAAGGGGGGACTGTATACAATGAGCAGTTCTTC.

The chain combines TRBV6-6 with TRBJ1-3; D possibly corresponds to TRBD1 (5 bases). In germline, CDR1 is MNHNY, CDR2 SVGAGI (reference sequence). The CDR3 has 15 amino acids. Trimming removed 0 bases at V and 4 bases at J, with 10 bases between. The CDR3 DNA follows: TGTGCCAGCAGTTACTCTGGGACCTTCGGAAACACCATATATTTT. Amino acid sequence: CASSYSGTFGNTIYF.

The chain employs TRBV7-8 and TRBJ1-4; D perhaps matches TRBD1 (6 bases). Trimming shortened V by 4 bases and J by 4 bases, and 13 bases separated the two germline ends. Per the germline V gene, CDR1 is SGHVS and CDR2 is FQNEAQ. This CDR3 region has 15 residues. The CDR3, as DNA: TGTGCCAGCAGCTCCGCAGGGGTATTTAATGAAAAACTGTTTTTT. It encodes CASSSAGVFNEKLFF.

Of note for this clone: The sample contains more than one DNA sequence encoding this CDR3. This CDR3 reads CASSLLNEKLFF. The CDR3 nucleotides read TGTGCCAGCAGTTTACTCAATGAAAAACTGTTTTTT. The chain combines TRBV28 with TRBJ1-4; D unclear. The V end was cut by 2 bases, the J end by 5 bases, with 3 bases between. This CDR3 comprises 12 residues. Germline lookup yields CDR1 MDHEN and CDR2 SYDVKM.

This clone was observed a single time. The CDR3 sequence: CASSFRTSGPQYF. The CDR3 bases are TGTGCCAGCAGTTTCCGGACTAGCGGTCCGCAGTATTTT. The rearrangement uses TRBV5-8 and TRBJ2-3, with 10 nucleotides matching TRBD2. J was trimmed by 10 bases and V by 5 bases; bases with no gene match: 7. The CDR3 length is 13 residues. Germline CDR1 reads SGHTS; CDR2 reads YDEGEE. Variable domain in full (rest from reference TRBV5-8 and TRBJ2-3): EAGVTQSPTHLIKTRGQQATLRCSPISGHTSVYWYQQALGLGLQFLLWYDEGEERNRGNFPPRFSGRQFPNYSSELNVNALELEDSALYLCASSFRTSGPQYFGPGTRLTVL.

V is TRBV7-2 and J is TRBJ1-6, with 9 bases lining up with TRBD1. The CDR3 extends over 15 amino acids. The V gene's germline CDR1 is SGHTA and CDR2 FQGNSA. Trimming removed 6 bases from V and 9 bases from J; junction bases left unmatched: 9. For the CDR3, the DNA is TGTGCCAGCAGTTACCGGGACAGGGATTTTTCACCCCTCCACTTT. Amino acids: CASSYRDRDFSPLHF. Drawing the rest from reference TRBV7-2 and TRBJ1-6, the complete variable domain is GAGVSQSPSNKVTEKGKDVELRCDPISGHTALYWYRQSLGQGLEFLIYFQGNSAPDKSGLPSDRFSAERTGGSVSTLTIQRTQQEDSAVYLCASSYRDRDFSPLHFGNGTRLTVT.

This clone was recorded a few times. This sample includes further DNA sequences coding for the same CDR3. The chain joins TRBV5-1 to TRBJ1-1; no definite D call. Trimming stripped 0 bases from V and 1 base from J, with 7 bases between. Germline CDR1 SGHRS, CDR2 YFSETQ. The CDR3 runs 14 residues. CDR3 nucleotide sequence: TGCGCCAGCAGCTTGGGGGCGGGGAACACTGAAGCTTTCTTT. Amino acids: CASSLGAGNTEAFF.

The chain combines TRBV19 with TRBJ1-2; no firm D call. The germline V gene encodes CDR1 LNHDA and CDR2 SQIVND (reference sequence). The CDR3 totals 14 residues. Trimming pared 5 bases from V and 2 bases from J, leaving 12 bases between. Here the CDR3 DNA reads TGTGCCAGTAGTTTTTCCCAAGTAAACTATGGCTACACCTTC. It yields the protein CASSFSQVNYGYTF.

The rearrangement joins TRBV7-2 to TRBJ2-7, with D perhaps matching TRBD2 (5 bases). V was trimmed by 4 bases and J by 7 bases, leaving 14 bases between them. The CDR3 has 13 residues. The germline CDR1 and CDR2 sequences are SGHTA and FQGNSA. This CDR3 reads CASSSDARGEQYF. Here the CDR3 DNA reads TGTGCCAGCAGCTCGGACGCCCGCGGGGAGCAGTACTTC.

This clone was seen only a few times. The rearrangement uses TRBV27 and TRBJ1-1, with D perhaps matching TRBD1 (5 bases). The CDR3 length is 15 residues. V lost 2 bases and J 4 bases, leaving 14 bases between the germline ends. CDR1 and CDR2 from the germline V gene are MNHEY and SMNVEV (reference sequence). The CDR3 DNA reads TGTGCCAGCAGTTTACGAGGCGGGGCCGGCACTGAAGCTTTCTTT. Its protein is CASSLRGGAGTEAFF.

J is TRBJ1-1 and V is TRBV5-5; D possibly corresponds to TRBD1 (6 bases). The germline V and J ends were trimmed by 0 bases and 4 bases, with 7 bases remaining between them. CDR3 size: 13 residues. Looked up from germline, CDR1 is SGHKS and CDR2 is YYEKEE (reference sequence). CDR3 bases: TGTGCCAGCAGCTTGGGAGGGGGCACTGAAGCTTTCTTT. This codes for CASSLGGGTEAFF.

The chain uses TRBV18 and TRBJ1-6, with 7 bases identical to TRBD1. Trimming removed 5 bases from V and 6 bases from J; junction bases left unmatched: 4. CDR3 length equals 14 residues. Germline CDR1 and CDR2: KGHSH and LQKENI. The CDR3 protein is CASSSGQTNSPLHF. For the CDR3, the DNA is TGTGCCAGCTCATCGGGACAGACTAATTCACCCCTCCACTTT.

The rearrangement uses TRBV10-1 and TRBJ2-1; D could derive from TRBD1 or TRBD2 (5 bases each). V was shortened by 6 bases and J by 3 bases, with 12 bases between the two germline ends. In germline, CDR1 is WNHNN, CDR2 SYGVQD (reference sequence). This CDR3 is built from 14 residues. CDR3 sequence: CASSRDHLYNEQFF. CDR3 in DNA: TGCGCCAGCAGCCGGGACCACCTCTACAATGAGCAGTTCTTC.

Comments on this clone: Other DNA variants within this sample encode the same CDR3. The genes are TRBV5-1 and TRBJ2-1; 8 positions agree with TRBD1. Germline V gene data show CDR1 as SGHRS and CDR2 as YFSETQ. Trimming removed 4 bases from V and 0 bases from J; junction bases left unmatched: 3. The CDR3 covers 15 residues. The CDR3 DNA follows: TGCGCCAGCAGCCCTGGACAGGGCTCCTACAATGAGCAGTTCTTC. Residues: CASSPGQGSYNEQFF.

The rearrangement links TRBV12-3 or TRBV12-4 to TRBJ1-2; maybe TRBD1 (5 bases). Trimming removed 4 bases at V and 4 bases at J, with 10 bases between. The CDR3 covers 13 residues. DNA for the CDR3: TGTGCCAGCAGTTCAGATGGGGCCTATGGCTACACCTTC. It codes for CASSSDGAYGYTF.

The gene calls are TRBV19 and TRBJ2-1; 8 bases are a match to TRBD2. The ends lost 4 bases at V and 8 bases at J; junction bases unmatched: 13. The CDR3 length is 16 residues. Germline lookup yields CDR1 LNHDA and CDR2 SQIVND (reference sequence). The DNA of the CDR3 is TGTGCCAGTAGTAAGCGGGGGATACCCAAGATTCATGAGCAGTTCTTC. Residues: CASSKRGIPKIHEQFF.

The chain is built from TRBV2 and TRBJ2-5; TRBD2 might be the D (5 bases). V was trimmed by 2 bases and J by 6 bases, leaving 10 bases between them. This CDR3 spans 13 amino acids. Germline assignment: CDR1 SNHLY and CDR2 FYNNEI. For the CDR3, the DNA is TGTGCCAGCAGTGAACTCCGCGGGCAGACCCAGTACTTC. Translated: CASSELRGQTQYF.

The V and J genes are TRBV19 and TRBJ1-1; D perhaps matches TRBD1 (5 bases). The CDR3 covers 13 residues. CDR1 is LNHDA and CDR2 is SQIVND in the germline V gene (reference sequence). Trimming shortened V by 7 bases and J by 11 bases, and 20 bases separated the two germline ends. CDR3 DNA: TGTGCCAGTATCCTGCCTAGCCCAGGGCTGGCTTTCTTT. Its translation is CASILPSPGLAFF.

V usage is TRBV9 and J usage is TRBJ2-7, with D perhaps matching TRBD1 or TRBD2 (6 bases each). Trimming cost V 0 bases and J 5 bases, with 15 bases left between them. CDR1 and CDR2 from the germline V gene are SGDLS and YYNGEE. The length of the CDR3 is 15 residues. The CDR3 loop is CASSVAAGAGNEQYF. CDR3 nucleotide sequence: TGTGCCAGCAGCGTAGCAGCAGGGGCGGGGAACGAGCAGTACTTC.